The 24 T cell receptor beta chains reported below all come from one sample, sequenced in a study of glioma-infiltrating T cells after dendritic cell vaccination. Libraries were prepared by immunoSEQ multiplex PCR; TCRdb keeps only in-frame clonotypes and omits some of them. The sample holds tens of thousands of clones, around nine tenths seen once. Regarding time point: after dendritic cell vaccination, including at tumor progression/relapse. Sequenced material: blood, taken after dendritic cell vaccination. These TCRs come from a human donor with glioblastoma.

The V and J genes are TRBV7-9 and TRBJ1-2, with D perhaps TRBD1 (5 bases). CDR3 length equals 15 residues. Germline assignment: CDR1 SEHNR and CDR2 FQNEAQ (reference sequence). Trimming left V 4 bases short and J 7 bases short, with 19 bases between. CDR3 region: CASSSWGTGVVGYTF. CDR3 DNA: TGTGCCAGCAGCTCCTGGGGGACGGGAGTGGTTGGCTACACCTTC.

There are a few counts of this clone. V is TRBV6-4 and J is TRBJ2-1, with 9 bases aligning to TRBD2. In germline, CDR1 is MRHNA, CDR2 SNTAGT. There are 16 residues in the CDR3. V lost 0 bases to trimming and J lost 8 bases; unmatched junction nucleotides: 8. The CDR3 region is CASSDSPGTSTDEQFF. The CDR3 bases are TGTGCCAGCAGTGACTCGCCGGGGACTAGCACCGATGAGCAGTTCTTC.

The chain links TRBV5-1 to TRBJ1-4, with 8 bases lining up with TRBD1. The germline V gene has CDR1 SGHRS and CDR2 YFSETQ. The J segment lost 4 bases and the V segment lost 2 bases, leaving 4 bases of the junction unmatched. CDR3 length equals 15 residues. The CDR3 loop reads CASSFGTGLNEKLFF. CDR3 bases: TGCGCCAGCAGCTTCGGGACAGGCCTTAATGAAAAACTGTTTTTT.

The chain recombines TRBV5-1 with TRBJ2-7; unclear D gene. Trimming took off 4 bases at V and 7 bases at J, with 18 bases between the two ends. From germline, CDR1 is SGHRS and CDR2 YFSETQ. This CDR3 contains 14 residues. CDR3: CASSPQQVPGEQYF. In DNA, the CDR3 is TGCGCCAGCAGCCCCCAGCAGGTCCCCGGAGAGCAGTACTTC.

This clone was observed a single time. J is TRBJ1-2 and V is TRBV29-1; D may be TRBD1 (5 bases). The V gene lost 2 bases and the J gene lost 7 bases, with 14 bases spanning the gap. Germline values: CDR1 SQVTM, CDR2 ANQGSEA. The CDR3 consists of 13 residues. DNA of the CDR3: TGCAGCGTTGAAACCGGGGGTCGAAGTGGCTACACCTTC. It specifies CSVETGGRSGYTF.

Only one count was recorded for this clone. The chain uses TRBV5-8 and TRBJ2-3; TRBD2 matches 16 bases. The CDR3 is 17 residues long. The V and J ends lost 4 bases and 4 bases, in that order; junction bases with no gene match: 6. Germline values: CDR1 SGHTS, CDR2 YDEGEE. In DNA, the CDR3 is TGTGCCAGCAGCACGGGACTAGCGGGGGGGCTTTCAGATACGCAGTATTTT. This codes for CASSTGLAGGLSDTQYF.

This chain joins TRBV13 and TRBJ2-2; 8 bases agree with TRBD1. The CDR3 totals 14 residues. V lost 3 bases to trimming and J lost 5 bases; unmatched junction nucleotides: 2. The V gene's germline CDR1 is PRHDT and CDR2 FYEKMQ (reference sequence). This CDR3 is CASSFRTGTGELFF. The CDR3 DNA is TGTGCCAGCAGCTTCCGGACAGGGACCGGGGAGCTGTTTTTT.

This clone has a single count. This chain connects TRBV7-3 to TRBJ2-1; possibly TRBD2 for D (5 bases). Germline V gene sequence: CDR1 SGHTA, CDR2 FQGTGA. CDR3 size: 14 residues. With 5 bases removed from V and 4 bases from J, the gap between germline ends came to 12 bases. The CDR3 region has the DNA TGTGCCAGCAGCCTCCAAGGGAGTTACAATGAGCAGTTCTTC. Amino acids: CASSLQGSYNEQFF.

The chain combines TRBV27 with TRBJ2-7; TRBD2 agrees at 8 bases. CDR3 length: 14 amino acids. Germline lookup yields CDR1 MNHEY and CDR2 SMNVEV (reference sequence). Trimming took 8 bases from V and 3 from J; bases not matched to a gene: 9. Here the CDR3 reads CASSPRGTSYEQYF. The CDR3, as DNA: TGTGCCAGCTCCCCCCGCGGGACTAGCTACGAGCAGTACTTC.

The chain combines TRBV6-1 with TRBJ2-2, with 11 bases lining up with TRBD2. Looked up from germline, CDR1 is MNHNS and CDR2 is SASEGT. The CDR3 contains 17 residues. After removal of 4 bases from V and 1 base from J, the junction contained 5 bases not matched to a gene. The CDR3 DNA follows: TGTGCCAGCAGTGCTCGCACTAGCGGGAGGAACACCGGGGAGCTGTTTTTT. It codes for CASSARTSGRNTGELFF.

J is TRBJ2-1 and V is TRBV5-1; D is perhaps TRBD2 (5 bases). The CDR3 totals 15 residues. Germline loops: CDR1 SGHRS, CDR2 YFSETQ. Trimming removed 4 bases at V and 5 bases at J, with 16 bases between. CDR3 region: CASSRDYPADNEQFF. DNA for the CDR3: TGCGCCAGCAGCCGAGACTACCCAGCCGACAATGAGCAGTTCTTC.

The rearrangement joins TRBV10-2 to TRBJ1-5, with TRBD1 as a possible D gene (6 bases). V dropped 4 bases and J dropped 11 bases, with 18 bases sitting between them. The CDR3 totals 14 residues. Germline V lookup: CDR1 WSHSY, CDR2 SAAADI. The CDR3 coding sequence is TGCGCCAGCAGTGCTTCAGGGGCTGAGAGGGCCCAGCATTTT. Translated: CASSASGAERAQHF.

This clone was seen more than once but under ten times. The chain uses TRBV11-3 and TRBJ1-2; 8 bases align to TRBD1. In germline, CDR1 is SGHNT, CDR2 YENEEA. The CDR3 runs to 16 residues. The V gene end was trimmed by 1 base and the J gene end by 0 bases; junction bases not matched to a gene: 4. The DNA of the CDR3 is TGTGCCAGCAGCTTAGCTCCGGACAGGGCTAACTATGGCTACACCTTC. Residues: CASSLAPDRANYGYTF.

The rearrangement joins TRBV4-3 to TRBJ1-5; D not certain. The CDR3 runs 15 residues. Deletions cut 1 base from V and 0 bases from J, with 7 bases between. Germline CDR1 LGHNA, CDR2 YSLEER. The CDR3 coding sequence is TGCGCCAGCAGCCAAGGGGCCTATAGCAATCAGCCCCAGCATTTT. Amino acid sequence: CASSQGAYSNQPQHF.

CDR3 residues: CASSLGGAAQETQYF. In DNA, the CDR3 is TGTGCCAGCAGCTTAGGGGGGGCGGCACAAGAGACCCAGTACTTC. The chain couples TRBV5-4 to TRBJ2-5, with TRBD2 as a possible D gene (7 bases). The CDR3 runs to 15 residues. Trimming shortened V by 2 bases and J by 2 bases, and 13 bases separated the two germline ends. Looked up from germline, CDR1 is SGHNT and CDR2 is YYREEE (reference sequence).

This clone was recorded only once. The V and J genes are TRBV7-3 and TRBJ2-3, with D uncertain. The CDR3 has 13 amino acids. The V end lost 1 base, the J end lost 5 bases, and 7 bases lay between the germline ends. Germline lookup yields CDR1 SGHTA and CDR2 FQGTGA. CDR3 DNA sequence: TGTGCCAGCAGCTTAAGGTCTAGAGATACGCAGTATTTT. It yields the protein CASSLRSRDTQYF. The full variable domain, its missing parts supplied by reference TRBV7-3 and TRBJ2-3, is GAGVSQTPSNKVTEKGKYVELRCDPISGHTALYWYRQSLGQGPEFLIYFQGTGAADDSGLPNDRFFAVRPEGSVSTLKIQRTERGDSAVYLCASSLRSRDTQYFGPGTRLTVL.

This clone was observed once. The gene calls are TRBV5-6 and TRBJ1-6; 9 positions match TRBD1. V dropped 4 bases and J dropped 6; count of bases not matched to a gene: 14. The CDR3 consists of 18 residues. Germline CDR1 SGHDT, CDR2 YYEEEE. DNA for the CDR3: TGTGCCAGCAGCATTAGCTCCCGGGACAGGGATCTTAATTCACCCCTCCACTTT. This encodes CASSISSRDRDLNSPLHF.

The rearrangement uses TRBV19 and TRBJ2-3; 14 bases fit TRBD2. V trimming: 4 bases; J trimming: 3 bases; junction bases outside the gene matches: 3. The CDR3 totals 16 residues. Germline assignment: CDR1 LNHDA and CDR2 SQIVND (reference sequence). CDR3 sequence (DNA): TGTGCCAGTAGTACCGGGACTAGCGGGAGTACAGATACGCAGTATTTT. Amino acids: CASSTGTSGSTDTQYF.

This rearrangement joins TRBV30 to TRBJ2-1; weak D call: TRBD1 (6 bases). Germline CDR1 reads GTSNPN; CDR2 reads SVGIG (reference sequence). The CDR3 has 11 residues. The germline V and J ends were trimmed by 0 bases and 15 bases, with 12 bases remaining between them. DNA of the CDR3: TGTGCCTGGAGTGTAAGGGGGAGTCCGTTCTTC. The encoded protein is CAWSVRGSPFF.

V usage is TRBV15 and J usage is TRBJ2-1, with a tentative D call TRBD2 (5 bases). V lost 0 bases and J 7 bases, leaving 13 bases between the germline ends. Germline-derived CDR1 and CDR2 are LNHNV and YYDKDF (reference sequence). The length of the CDR3 is 15 residues. CDR3 coding DNA: TGTGCCACCAGCAGAGATCCTAGCTCGGAAAATGAGCAGTTCTTC. It translates to CATSRDPSSENEQFF. Supplemented by reference TRBV15 and TRBJ2-1, the full variable domain reads DAMVIQNPRYQVTQFGKPVTLSCSQTLNHNVMYWYQQKSSQAPKLLFHYYDKDFNNEADTPDNFQSRRPNTSFCFLDIRSPGLGDTAMYLCATSRDPSSENEQFFGPGTRLTVL.

The chain couples TRBV29-1 to TRBJ2-3; D might be TRBD1 (5 bases). Between the trimmed V and J ends, which lost 6 bases and 2 bases, there was a span of 18 bases. Per germline, CDR1 SQVTM and CDR2 ANQGSEA. The CDR3 runs to 15 residues. CDR3 sequence (DNA): TGCAGCGTGCTTGAACTTCAGGGTCACACAGATACGCAGTATTTT. This encodes CSVLELQGHTDTQYF.

The count of this clone is one. The CDR3 DNA sequence: TGTGCCAGCAGTTACTGGACAGGGGATGAGCAGTTCTTC. It encodes CASSYWTGDEQFF. The chain employs TRBV6-5 and TRBJ2-1; 9 bases map to TRBD1. Germline lookup yields CDR1 MNHEY and CDR2 SVGAGI. The CDR3 is made up of 13 amino acids. V trimming: 1 base; J trimming: 8 bases; junction bases outside the gene matches: 0.

The chain uses TRBV7-8 and TRBJ1-6; 7 bases line up with TRBD1. The CDR3 is made up of 15 amino acids. The junction had 5 bases not matched to a gene; V was cut back by 2 bases and J by 7 bases. CDR1 and CDR2 (germline): SGHVS, FQNEAQ. The CDR3 is CASSLSLGQNSPLHF. The CDR3 bases are TGTGCCAGCAGCTTAAGTTTGGGACAGAATTCACCCCTCCACTTT.

V and J are TRBV21-1 and TRBJ1-3. TRBV21-1 is noted as a pseudogene. This CDR3 has 17 amino acids. The DNA for the CDR3 is TGTGCCAGGTACCCTTCCTTTAATGGGAGCTCTGGAAACACCATATATTTT. Translation: CARYPSFNGSSGNTIYF.